This T cell receptor beta chain was identified in a study of blood T cell repertoires in COVID-19. In the original processing: Reference gene primer amplification gave estimated nucleated cell counts. Repertoires were generated with immunoSEQ multiplex PCR, while TCRdb's copy carries only in-frame clones and drops some. The D gene and trimming were derived from the DNA, and the V and J assignments and clone size from that table. The table records about 220,000 clones, around 83% of them present only once. CDR1 is MGHDK and CDR2 is SYGVNS in the germline V gene. The J segment lost 3 bases and the V segment lost 3 bases, leaving 9 bases of the junction unmatched. The CDR3 is 17 residues long.

The source of this sequence is a man aged 50-60 years with active or convalescent COVID-19. The specimen sequenced was peripheral blood. This rearrangement joins TRBV25-1 to TRBJ2-3; 10 positions match TRBD2. CDR3 sequence: CASSDRLSGGETDTQYF. CDR3 coding DNA: TGTGCCAGCAGTGACCGTCTAAGCGGGGGGGAAACAGATACGCAGTATTTT.